This T cell receptor beta chain derives from a study of T-cell reconstitution after alpha-beta-depleted transplantation in children. CDR1 is DFQATT and CDR2 is SNEGSKA in the germline V gene (reference sequence). The V gene lost 4 bases and the J gene lost 3 bases, with 15 bases spanning the gap. There are 14 residues in the CDR3. General observations from the study: Surviving recipient T cells and thymic progenitors accounted for the high day-60 TCRbeta diversity observed in some patients. T-cell numbers and diversity, one year after transplant, stemmed largely from T cells that were newly produced. It was reported that alpha-beta T cells came from several hundred expanded graft clones (about two months after transplant).

Unique molecular identifiers were incorporated into the prepared TCRbeta library. TCRdb analysed the PCR reads with MiXCR anew, one entry per CDR3 protein. Of hundreds of thousands of distinct CDR3 sequences in the sample, around 13% are singletons; the top ten hold about 0.79%. In the case of this clonotype: As yet, its antigen is unknown.

This specimen was PBMCs, taken before TCRalphabeta/CD19-depleted stem cell transplant. The rearrangement links TRBV20-1 to TRBJ1-2; tentatively, D is TRBD1 (6 bases). This receptor was obtained from a girl aged 2 to 9 with congenital amegakaryocytic thrombocytopenia, due to receive a stem cell transplant. The DNA for the CDR3 is TGCAGTGCTATGGGGGCCGGGTTCGACTATGGCTACACCTTC. Protein product: CSAMGAGFDYGYTF.